These 17 T cell receptor beta chains came from one sample sequenced in a study of blood T cells in healthy people across ages (dated by TCRdb to about 2015). The library was produced with 5' RACE. Sequencing was performed on an Illumina HiSeq 2500. A second PCR of about 7 to 12 cycles was run with a J-beta primer mix and a sample-barcoded 5' primer. TCRdb's own reprocessing of the public reads used fastp at Q25 and MiXCR and kept productive beta chains. Each CDR3 protein appears once, grouped with its most common genes and DNA. This sample lists about 1,400,000 distinct CDR3 sequences; about 40% were detected once. The ten largest clonotypes hold 7% to 9% of the sample. Sample: blood. These receptors all come from a woman aged 18-29 years in good health.

V gene TRBV21-1 combines with J gene TRBJ1-3. TRBV21-1 is listed as a pseudogene. This CDR3 has 17 residues. The CDR3 protein is CASSKDSRTGPGNTIYF. DNA of the CDR3: TGTGCCAGCAGCAAAGATAGCCGGACAGGGCCTGGAAACACCATATATTTT.

The chain recombines TRBV6-6 with TRBJ1-1, with 7 positions matching TRBD1. Germline CDR1 and CDR2: MNHNY and SVGAGI (reference sequence). With V trimmed by 4 bases and J by 0 bases, 8 bases remained unmatched. This CDR3 contains 16 residues. The CDR3 protein is CASSSRGGQLNTEAFF. CDR3 in DNA: TGTGCCAGCAGTTCAAGAGGGGGACAGCTGAACACTGAAGCTTTCTTT.

This clonotype appeared a few times. CDR3 nucleotide sequence: TGTGCCAGCAGCGTGGGGGAGAGAGAGACCCAGTACTTC. Its protein is CASSVGERETQYF. This chain joins TRBV9 and TRBJ2-5; D may match TRBD1 or TRBD2 (5 bases each). The CDR3 runs to 13 residues. The V gene's germline CDR1 is SGDLS and CDR2 YYNGEE. V was trimmed by 2 bases and J by 4 bases, leaving 9 bases between them.

This chain joins TRBV20-1 and TRBJ2-4; TRBD2 aligns across 11 bases. This CDR3 is built from 18 residues. Germline lookup yields CDR1 DFQATT and CDR2 SNEGSKA (reference sequence). The V segment lost 0 bases and the J segment 0 bases; nucleotides outside the gene matches: 7. CDR3 region: CSARDQTSGGVAKNIQYF. The CDR3 DNA reads TGCAGTGCTAGAGATCAAACTAGCGGGGGAGTAGCCAAAAACATTCAGTACTTC.

On this clonotype itself: Germline and junction disagree at one end, which may indicate a read error. The rearrangement links TRBV25-1 to TRBJ1-2, with TRBD1 matching over 10 bases. Germline CDR1 MGHDK, CDR2 SYGVNS. The CDR3 length is 15 residues. The CDR3 region is CASSEYGTGAVGHTF. The CDR3, as DNA: TGTGCCAGCAGTGAATACGGGACAGGGGCGGTTGGCCACACCTTC.

In this sample, this clonotype turned up a few times. The chain combines TRBV10-3 with TRBJ2-7; 10 bases are a match to TRBD2. V was clipped by 10 bases and J by 3 bases; unmatched bases: 6. The V gene's germline CDR1 is ENHRY and CDR2 SYGVKD. The CDR3 loop spans 13 amino acids. The DNA for the CDR3 is TGTGCCACCACCTGGACTAGCGGCTACGAGCAGTACTTC. Translating gives CATTWTSGYEQYF.

As concerns this clonotype: A junction end diverges from the germline sequence, so it may reflect a read error. The chain has TRBV7-9 and TRBJ2-6, with TRBD2 matching over 8 bases. The CDR3 spans 19 residues. From germline, CDR1 is SEHNR and CDR2 FQNEAQ (reference sequence). The CDR3 reads CVSSLWITSGYSGANVLTF. The CDR3 DNA follows: TGTGTCAGCAGCTTATGGATCACTAGCGGTTACTCTGGGGCCAACGTCCTGACTTTC.

The chain links TRBV20-1 to TRBJ1-5, with no clear D. Germline CDR1 reads DFQATT; CDR2 reads SNEGSKA (reference sequence). The length of the CDR3 is 13 residues. Trimming cost V 3 bases and J 3 bases, with 9 bases left between them. As DNA, the CDR3 is TGCAGTGCTAGCCCCCGGACCAATCAGCCCCAGCATTTT. It specifies CSASPRTNQPQHF.

This clonotype appeared many times. The gene calls are TRBV20-1 and TRBJ2-7; D may be TRBD1 (5 bases). Per germline, CDR1 DFQATT and CDR2 SNEGSKA (reference sequence). The CDR3 is 14 residues long. Trimming took off 0 bases at V and 1 base at J, with 10 bases between the two ends. CDR3 region: CSARDHAGSYEQYF. The CDR3, as DNA: TGCAGTGCTAGAGATCATGCAGGGTCCTACGAGCAGTACTTC.

As regards this clonotype: One junction end disagrees with the germline gene, perhaps due to a read error. The V and J genes are TRBV15 and TRBJ2-5, with D tentatively TRBD1 or TRBD2 (5 bases each). The CDR3 runs to 13 residues. CDR1 LNHNV and CDR2 YYDKDF come from the germline V gene (reference sequence). DNA of the CDR3: TGTGCCACCAGCGAACTAGAATCCGGGACCCAGGACTTC. It translates to CATSELESGTQDF.

V is TRBV20-1 and J is TRBJ2-4; D may correspond to TRBD1 or TRBD2 (6 bases each). The closer fit of TRBJ2-7 to the DNA end suggests the J call may be wrong. From germline, CDR1 is DFQATT and CDR2 SNEGSKA (reference sequence). The CDR3 loop spans 12 amino acids. The CDR3 region has the DNA TGCAGTGCTAGAGATAAGGGGGGCGAGCAGTACTTC. Translated: CSARDKGGEQYF.

The J gene is TRBJ2-5, the V gene TRBV12-3 or TRBV12-4, with 8 positions matching TRBD1. The CDR3 has 15 residues. V trimming: 5 bases; J trimming: 11 bases; junction bases outside the gene matches: 16. CDR3 sequence reads: CASSLRQGPYYEQYF. Written as DNA, the CDR3 is TGTGCCAGCAGTCTTAGACAGGGGCCCTATTATGAGCAGTACTTC.

The rearrangement links TRBV7-6 to TRBJ1-5; maybe TRBD1 (6 bases). Germline V gene data show CDR1 as SGHVS and CDR2 as FNYEAQ. The CDR3 runs 15 residues. V shed 5 bases and J shed 5 bases, with 16 bases lying between them. Written as DNA, the CDR3 is TGTGCCAGCAGCCAGGGGTCTCACAACGATCAGCCCCAGCATTTT. Residues: CASSQGSHNDQPQHF.

This clonotype was observed a few times. The chain combines TRBV27 with TRBJ2-1; D unclear. This CDR3 comprises 13 residues. Per the germline V gene, CDR1 is MNHEY and CDR2 is SMNVEV (reference sequence). V was trimmed by 6 bases and J by 5 bases, leaving 11 bases between them. CDR3 coding DNA: TGTGCCAGCAGGGCTCGATGGAACAATGAGCAGTTCTTC. Protein sequence: CASRARWNNEQFF.

The chain recombines TRBV6-2 or TRBV6-3 with TRBJ1-4; D not certain. Germline CDR1 MNHEY, CDR2 SVGEGT. Trimming left V 7 bases short and J 4 bases short, with 13 bases between. This CDR3 has 14 residues. The CDR3 loop is CASTAGQLNEKLFF. In DNA form, the CDR3 reads TGTGCCAGCACTGCCGGGCAGCTTAATGAAAAACTGTTTTTT.

The chain is built from TRBV7-9 and TRBJ1-6; TRBD1 matches 7 bases. The CDR3 totals 15 residues. The junction had 2 bases not matched to a gene; V was cut back by 1 base and J by 5 bases. CDR1 and CDR2 from the germline V gene are SEHNR and FQNEAQ (reference sequence). Written as DNA, the CDR3 is TGTGCCAGCAGCTTAGGTCAGGGGGATAATTCACCCCTCCACTTT. This translates into CASSLGQGDNSPLHF.

This clonotype came up a few times. The chain recombines TRBV7-2 with TRBJ1-1, with TRBD1 matching over 7 bases. J gave up 5 bases and V 5 bases, and 11 bases lay outside the gene matches. Germline values: CDR1 SGHTA, CDR2 FQGNSA. This CDR3 is 15 amino acids long. The CDR3 coding sequence is TGTGCCAGCAGCCAGCGACAGGGCCGGGAGACTGAAGCTTTCTTT. It translates to CASSQRQGRETEAFF.